The entry below describes one T cell receptor (beta chain). As originally analysed: The assay estimated nucleated cells by amplifying reference gene primers. Sequencing was performed with immunoSEQ multiplex PCR; in TCRdb, only in-frame clones are kept and a portion is missing. V, J and clone size were drawn from that table, and D and trimming were deduced from the DNA. The table shows 250,000 to 350,000 clones, with about nine tenths occurring only once. The CDR3 covers 16 residues. Germline CDR1 reads SGHTA; CDR2 reads FQGTGA. V was pared by 1 base and J by 1 base, with 10 bases between. This specimen comes from a study of blood T cell repertoires in COVID-19. The overall study: The United States, Italy and Spain provided the acute and convalescent COVID-19 samples. The analysed material was cDNA or gDNA that came from T cells, B-cell-depleted T cells, or PBMCs.

This chain links TRBV7-3 with TRBJ2-2, with D perhaps TRBD1 (5 bases). The sequence was obtained from a woman between 55 and 75 years old with acute or convalescent COVID-19. The sequencing sample was made of peripheral blood. The CDR3 here is CASSLKAGQNTGELFF. CDR3 sequence (DNA): TGTGCCAGCAGCTTAAAAGCAGGGCAGAACACCGGGGAGCTGTTTTTT.